This T cell receptor beta chain was found in a study of T cells in Graves' hyperthyroidism and ophthalmopathy. Overall study findings and caveats: Ophthalmopathy was separated from stable hyperthyroidism by a 13 V-J model.

With respect to this clonotype: Its specificity is unknown.

It was RNA transcripts that yielded the amplified TCR beta CDR3 regions. TCR CDR3 underwent first-round RT-PCR with the HTBI primer set. TCRdb re-analysed the multiplex PCR reads in MiXCR, keeping a single row per CDR3 protein. Among more than 300,000 distinct CDR3 sequences listed, under 20% were seen once. V was cut by 6 bases and J by 10 bases, with 14 bases left in between. This CDR3 has 12 residues. Germline CDR1 MDHEN, CDR2 SYDVKM. This receptor was taken from a man between 18 and 35 years old with Graves' ophthalmopathy. The sample comprised blood. The V and J genes are TRBV28 and TRBJ2-3, with a weak D call TRBD1 (6 bases). The chain's CDR3 is CASSLDRFSQYF. The CDR3, as DNA: TGTGCCAGCAGCCTAGACAGGTTTTCGCAGTATTTT.